This TCR beta chain is from a study of tumor-infiltrating lymphocytes in primary liver carcinoma. Study details: The patients, men and women alike, were aged 30 to 69 years.

The CDR3 has 15 amino acids. Germline V gene data show CDR1 as MNHNS and CDR2 as SASEGT. Trimming pared 5 bases from V and 2 bases from J, leaving 14 bases between. It was from about 21-30 mg of unsorted bulk tissue that RNA and DNA were co-extracted. The patients carried chronic HBV infection and had received no treatment. TCR beta cDNA was prepared out of around 460 ng total RNA by means of a constant-region primer. Amplification in three nested multiplex PCR rounds with slightly modified ARM-PCR gave rise to TCR beta libraries. Investigators reported that the first two PCR rounds, at 10 cycles each, used TRBV1-TRBV30 forward primers with a C-beta reverse primer. TCRdb re-derived calls from the multiplex PCR reads in MiXCR, one entry per CDR3 protein. There are around 88,000 distinct CDR3 sequences in the sample; about 73% occur only once, and 27% lies in the top ten. On this clonotype: This clone may be a read error of a much larger clone one base away.

This clonotype was obtained from a man aged 35-49 years with primary liver carcinoma and hepatitis B virus infection. Sequencing was carried out using tumor-adjacent normal liver tissue. V is TRBV6-1 and J is TRBJ2-3; maybe TRBD2 (5 bases). CDR3 in amino acids: CASSLTGYDTDTQYF. In nucleotides, the CDR3 is TGTGCCAGCAGTTTGACGGGATACGACACAGATACGCAGTATTTT.